This T cell receptor beta chain was profiled in a study of blood T cell repertoires in COVID-19. Study in general: T cells, B-cell-depleted T cells, or PBMCs supplied cDNA or gDNA.

This CDR3 comprises 14 residues. Assay used: immunoSEQ multiplex PCR; TCRdb lists only in-frame clones, some missing. The table shows about 410,000 clones, with 90% occurring only once. Recruits, aged roughly 18 to 100 years, lived in 24 US areas. The V and J genes are TRBV21-1 and TRBJ1-1; the D call in the table, TRBD1, was not verified against the DNA. TRBV21-1 is recorded as a pseudogene. The receptor was isolated from a man aged 18 to 30 who had recovered from COVID-19. The sequenced sample was PBMCs or T cells enriched from blood (not recorded which). CDR3 protein: CASSVRDRVGEAFF. Written as DNA, the CDR3 is TGTGCCAGCAGCGTCCGGGACAGGGTCGGTGAAGCTTTCTTT.